Listed here are 5 T cell receptor beta chains from one sample, sequenced in a study of human T cells and chemical hapten exposure. From the RACE reads, TCRdb called clonotypes with MiXCR, one entry per CDR3 protein. The table shows about 190,000 distinct CDR3 sequences, with about 22% occurring only once. The sample's time point: patch test 3, about 24 weeks after DPC sensitization. Treatment denoted: therapeutic diphenylcyclopropenone sensitization with weekly scalp DPC. The sequencing here drew on whole blood, taken in connection with sensitization to the hapten diphenylcyclopropenone (DPC). The receptors stem from a woman aged 40 to 50 with alopecia areata. Some clones in this sample may be carry-over from other donors' samples.

V and J are TRBV6-2 or TRBV6-3 and TRBJ2-3; 14 bases are shared with TRBD2. V shed 5 bases and J 2 bases; nucleotides not matched to a gene: 9. Germline V gene data show CDR1 as MNHEY and CDR2 as SVGEGT. The CDR3 sequence is 18 residues long. This CDR3 is CASSGKPGLAGATDTQYF. In DNA, the CDR3 is TGTGCCAGCAGTGGGAAGCCGGGACTAGCGGGGGCCACAGATACGCAGTATTTT.

This clonotype was detected only a few times. The rearrangement uses TRBV24-1 and TRBJ2-3; TRBD2 matches at 8 bases. V shed 2 bases and J 4 bases; nucleotides not matched to a gene: 7. CDR3 length: 16 amino acids. In germline, CDR1 is KGHDR, CDR2 SFDVKD. CDR3 nucleotides: TGTGCCACCAGTGATTACCGGGAGGGCCGCGCAGATACGCAGTATTTT. Amino acids: CATSDYREGRADTQYF.

This chain links TRBV2 with TRBJ2-3, with TRBD2 matching over 7 bases. V shed 1 base, J shed 7 bases, and the junction held 5 bases outside the gene matches. CDR3 length: 14 amino acids. Germline CDR1 SNHLY, CDR2 FYNNEI. The DNA of the CDR3 is TGTGCCAGCAGTGAAGGCGGGAGTGGATATACGCAGTATTTT. Amino acid sequence: CASSEGGSGYTQYF.

The genes are TRBV10-3 and TRBJ1-1; 11 bases match TRBD1. With V trimmed by 5 bases and J by 5 bases, 4 bases remained unmatched. Germline V gene lookup returns CDR1 ENHRY and CDR2 SYGVKD. This CDR3 is built from 14 residues. The CDR3 protein is CAISSGTGGTEAFF. For the CDR3, the DNA is TGTGCCATCAGTTCCGGGACAGGGGGTACTGAAGCTTTCTTT.

The rearrangement joins TRBV4-3 to TRBJ2-2; perhaps TRBD2 as D (6 bases). The ends were cut back, 4 bases at V and 4 bases at J, with 16 bases in the middle. This CDR3 is 16 amino acids long. CDR1 and CDR2 (germline): LGHNA, YSLEER. The CDR3: CASSPQPGGSTGELFF. As DNA, the CDR3 is TGCGCCAGCAGCCCCCAACCCGGGGGAAGCACCGGGGAGCTGTTTTTT.